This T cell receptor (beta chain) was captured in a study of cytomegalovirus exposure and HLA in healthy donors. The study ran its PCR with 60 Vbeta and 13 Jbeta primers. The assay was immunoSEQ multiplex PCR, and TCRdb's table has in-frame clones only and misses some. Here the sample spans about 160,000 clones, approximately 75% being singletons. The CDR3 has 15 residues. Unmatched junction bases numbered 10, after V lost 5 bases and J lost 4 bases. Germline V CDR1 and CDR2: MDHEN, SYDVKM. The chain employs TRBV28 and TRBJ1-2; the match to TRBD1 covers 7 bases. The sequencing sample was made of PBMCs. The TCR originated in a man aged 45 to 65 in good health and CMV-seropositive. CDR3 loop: CASSPGLRQGYGYTF. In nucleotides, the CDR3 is TGTGCCAGCAGTCCTGGACTTCGACAGGGCTATGGCTACACCTTC.